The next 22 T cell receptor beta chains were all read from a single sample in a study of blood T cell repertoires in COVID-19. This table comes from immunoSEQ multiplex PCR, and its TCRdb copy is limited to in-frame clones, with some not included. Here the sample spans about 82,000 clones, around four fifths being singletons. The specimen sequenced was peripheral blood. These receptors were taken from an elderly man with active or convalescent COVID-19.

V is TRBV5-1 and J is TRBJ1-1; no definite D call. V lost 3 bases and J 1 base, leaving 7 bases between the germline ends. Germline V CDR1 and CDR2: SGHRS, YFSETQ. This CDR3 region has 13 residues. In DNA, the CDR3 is TGCGCCAGCAGCTCAGAAACGAACACTGAAGCTTTCTTT. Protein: CASSSETNTEAFF.

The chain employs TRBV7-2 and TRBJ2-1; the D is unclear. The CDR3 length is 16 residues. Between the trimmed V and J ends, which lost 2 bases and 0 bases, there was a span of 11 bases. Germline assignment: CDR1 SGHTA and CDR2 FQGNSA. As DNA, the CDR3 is TGTGCCAGCAGCTTATCATACGGTAACTCCTACAATGAGCAGTTCTTC. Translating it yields CASSLSYGNSYNEQFF. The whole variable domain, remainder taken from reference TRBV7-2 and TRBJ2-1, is GAGVSQSPSNKVTEKGKDVELRCDPISGHTALYWYRQSLGQGLEFLIYFQGNSAPDKSGLPSDRFSAERTGGSVSTLTIQRTQQEDSAVYLCASSLSYGNSYNEQFFGPGTRLTVL.

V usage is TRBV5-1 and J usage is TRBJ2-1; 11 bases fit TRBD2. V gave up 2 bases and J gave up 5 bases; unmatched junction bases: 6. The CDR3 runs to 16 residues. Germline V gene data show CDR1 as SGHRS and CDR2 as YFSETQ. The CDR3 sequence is CASSLLAGGVHNEQFF. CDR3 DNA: TGCGCCAGCAGCTTATTAGCGGGGGGGGTTCACAATGAGCAGTTCTTC.

The chain's CDR3 is CASGTGDIEAFF. The CDR3 DNA follows: TGTGCCAGCGGAACAGGGGACATTGAAGCTTTCTTT. V is TRBV28 and J is TRBJ1-1; 7 nucleotides agree with TRBD1. V trimming: 8 bases; J trimming: 7 bases; junction bases outside the gene matches: 7. Germline assignment: CDR1 MDHEN and CDR2 SYDVKM. There are 12 residues in the CDR3.

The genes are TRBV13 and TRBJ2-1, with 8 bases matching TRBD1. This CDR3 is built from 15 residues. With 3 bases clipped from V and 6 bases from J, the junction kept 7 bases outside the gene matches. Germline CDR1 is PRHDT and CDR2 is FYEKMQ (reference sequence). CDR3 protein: CASSFRDRPANEQFF. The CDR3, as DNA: TGTGCCAGCAGCTTTCGGGACAGGCCGGCCAATGAGCAGTTCTTC. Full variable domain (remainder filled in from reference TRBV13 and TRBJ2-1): AAGVIQSPRHLIKEKRETATLKCYPIPRHDTVYWYQQGPGQDPQFLISFYEKMQSDKGSIPDRFSAQQFSDYHSELNMSSLELGDSALYFCASSFRDRPANEQFFGPGTRLTVL.

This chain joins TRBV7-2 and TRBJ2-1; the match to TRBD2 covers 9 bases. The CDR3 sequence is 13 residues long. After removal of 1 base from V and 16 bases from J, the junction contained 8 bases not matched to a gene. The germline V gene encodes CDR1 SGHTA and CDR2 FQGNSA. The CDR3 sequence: CASSLVAGGESFF. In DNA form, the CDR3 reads TGTGCCAGCAGCTTAGTTGCGGGGGGGGAGTCTTTCTTC.

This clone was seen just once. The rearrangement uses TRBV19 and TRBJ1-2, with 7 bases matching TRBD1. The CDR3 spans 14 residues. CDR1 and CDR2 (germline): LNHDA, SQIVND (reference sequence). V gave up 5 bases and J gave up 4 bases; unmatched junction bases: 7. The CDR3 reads CASSAQTGSYGYTF. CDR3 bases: TGTGCCAGTAGTGCTCAGACAGGGAGCTATGGCTACACCTTC.

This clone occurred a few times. This chain's CDR3 is CASSHLEGNYGYTF. CDR3 sequence (DNA): TGTGCCAGCAGCCATCTCGAGGGTAACTATGGCTACACCTTC. The chain carries TRBV3-1 (or the pseudogene TRBV3-2) and TRBJ1-2; D remains ambiguous. Germline CDR1 LGHDT, CDR2 YNNKEL (reference sequence). The CDR3 runs to 14 residues. The V and J ends lost 3 bases and 1 base respectively, with 9 bases between them.

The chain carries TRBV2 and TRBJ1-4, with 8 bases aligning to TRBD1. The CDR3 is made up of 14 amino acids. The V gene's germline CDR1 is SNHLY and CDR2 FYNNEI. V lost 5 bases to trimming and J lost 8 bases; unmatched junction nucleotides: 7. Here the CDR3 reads CASSNGQGREKLFF. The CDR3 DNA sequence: TGTGCCAGCAGTAACGGACAGGGAAGGGAAAAACTGTTTTTT.

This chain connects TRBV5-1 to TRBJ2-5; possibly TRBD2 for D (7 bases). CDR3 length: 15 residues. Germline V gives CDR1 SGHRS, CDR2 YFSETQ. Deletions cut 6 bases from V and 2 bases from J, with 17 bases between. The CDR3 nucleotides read TGCGCCAGCAAGCCGGGGGGCAGACAGCAAGAGACCCAGTACTTC. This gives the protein CASKPGGRQQETQYF.

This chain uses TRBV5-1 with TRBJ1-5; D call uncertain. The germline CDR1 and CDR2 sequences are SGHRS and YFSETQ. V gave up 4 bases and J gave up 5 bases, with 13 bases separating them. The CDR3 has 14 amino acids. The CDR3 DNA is TGCGCCAGCAGCGTAGGCGGCGTAGATCAGCCCCAGCATTTT. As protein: CASSVGGVDQPQHF.

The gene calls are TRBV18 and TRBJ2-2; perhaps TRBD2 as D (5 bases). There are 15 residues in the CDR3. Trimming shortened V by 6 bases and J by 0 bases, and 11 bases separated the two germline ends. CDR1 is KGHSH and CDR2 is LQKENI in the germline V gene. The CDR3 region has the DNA TGTGCCAGCTCCCAGGACTGGACGAACACCGGGGAGCTGTTTTTT. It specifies CASSQDWTNTGELFF.

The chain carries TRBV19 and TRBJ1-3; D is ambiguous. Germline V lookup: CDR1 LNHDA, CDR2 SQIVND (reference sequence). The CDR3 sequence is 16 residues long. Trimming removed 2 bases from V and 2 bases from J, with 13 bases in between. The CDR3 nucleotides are TGTGCCAGTAGTATAATGTCCGGGTTAGCTGGAAACACCATATATTTT. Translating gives CASSIMSGLAGNTIYF.

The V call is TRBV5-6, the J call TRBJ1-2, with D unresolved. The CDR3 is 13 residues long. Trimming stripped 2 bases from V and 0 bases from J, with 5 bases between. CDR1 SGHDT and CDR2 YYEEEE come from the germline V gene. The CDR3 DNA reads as TGTGCCAGCAGCTTAATAGCTAACTATGGCTACACCTTC. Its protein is CASSLIANYGYTF.

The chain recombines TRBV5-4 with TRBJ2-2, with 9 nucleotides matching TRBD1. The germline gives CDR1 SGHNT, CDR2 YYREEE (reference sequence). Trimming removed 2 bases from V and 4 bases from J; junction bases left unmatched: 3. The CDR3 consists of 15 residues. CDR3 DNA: TGTGCCAGCAGCTTACAGGGGGCGCGCACCGGGGAGCTGTTTTTT. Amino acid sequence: CASSLQGARTGELFF.

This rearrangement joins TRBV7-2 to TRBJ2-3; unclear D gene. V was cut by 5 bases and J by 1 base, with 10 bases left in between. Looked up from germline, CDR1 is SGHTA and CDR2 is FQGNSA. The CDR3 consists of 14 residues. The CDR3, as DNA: TGTGCCAGCAGCCTACGAACGGGCACAGATACGCAGTATTTT. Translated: CASSLRTGTDTQYF.

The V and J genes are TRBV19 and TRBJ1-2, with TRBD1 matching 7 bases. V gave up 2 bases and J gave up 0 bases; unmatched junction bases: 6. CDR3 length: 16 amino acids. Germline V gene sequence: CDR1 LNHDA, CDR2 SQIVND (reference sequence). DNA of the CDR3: TGTGCCAGTAGTATATTAGGGGGCAGAGCTAACTATGGCTACACCTTC. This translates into CASSILGGRANYGYTF.

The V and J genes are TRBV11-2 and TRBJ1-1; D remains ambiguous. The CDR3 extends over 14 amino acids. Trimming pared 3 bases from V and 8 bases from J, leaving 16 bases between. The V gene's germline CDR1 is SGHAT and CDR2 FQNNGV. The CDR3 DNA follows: TGTGCCAGCAGCTTCGCAGGTGGCACGGGGGAAGCTTTCTTT. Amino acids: CASSFAGGTGEAFF.

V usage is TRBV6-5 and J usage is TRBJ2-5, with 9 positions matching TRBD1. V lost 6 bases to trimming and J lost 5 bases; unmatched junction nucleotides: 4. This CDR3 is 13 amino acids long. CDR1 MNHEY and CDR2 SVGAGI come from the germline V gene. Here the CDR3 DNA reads TGTGCCAGCAGGGACAGGGGAAGGGAGACCCAGTACTTC. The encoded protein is CASRDRGRETQYF.

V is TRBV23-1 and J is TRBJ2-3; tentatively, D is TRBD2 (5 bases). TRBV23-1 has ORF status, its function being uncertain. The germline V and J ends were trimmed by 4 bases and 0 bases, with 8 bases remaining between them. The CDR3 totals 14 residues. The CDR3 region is CASSPGRSTDTQYF. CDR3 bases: TGCGCCAGCAGTCCGGGGAGAAGCACAGATACGCAGTATTTT.

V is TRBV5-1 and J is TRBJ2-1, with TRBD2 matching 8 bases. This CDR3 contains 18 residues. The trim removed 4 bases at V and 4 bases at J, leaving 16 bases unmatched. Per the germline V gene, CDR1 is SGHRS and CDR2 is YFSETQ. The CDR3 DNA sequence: TGCGCCAGCAGCATTGGGATTAGCGGGATTCTCAGATACAATGAGCAGTTCTTC. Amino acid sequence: CASSIGISGILRYNEQFF.

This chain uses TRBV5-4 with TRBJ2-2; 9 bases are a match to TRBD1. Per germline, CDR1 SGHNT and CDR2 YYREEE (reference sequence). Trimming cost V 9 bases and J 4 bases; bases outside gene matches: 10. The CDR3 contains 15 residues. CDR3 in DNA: TGTGCCACCACCGCCGGGACAGGGTTCACCGGGGAGCTGTTTTTT. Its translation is CATTAGTGFTGELFF.